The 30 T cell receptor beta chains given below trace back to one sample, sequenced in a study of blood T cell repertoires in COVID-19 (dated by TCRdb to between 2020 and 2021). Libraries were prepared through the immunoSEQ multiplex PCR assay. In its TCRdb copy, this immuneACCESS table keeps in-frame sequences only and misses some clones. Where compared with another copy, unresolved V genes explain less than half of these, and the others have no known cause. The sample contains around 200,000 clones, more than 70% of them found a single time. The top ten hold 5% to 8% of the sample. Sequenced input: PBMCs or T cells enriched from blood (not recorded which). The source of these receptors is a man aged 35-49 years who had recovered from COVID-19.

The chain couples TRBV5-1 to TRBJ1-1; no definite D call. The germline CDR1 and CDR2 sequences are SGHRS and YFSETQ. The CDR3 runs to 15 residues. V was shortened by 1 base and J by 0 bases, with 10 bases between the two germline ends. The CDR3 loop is CASSLSRGMNTEAFF. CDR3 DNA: TGCGCCAGCAGCTTGAGTAGAGGCATGAACACTGAAGCTTTCTTT.

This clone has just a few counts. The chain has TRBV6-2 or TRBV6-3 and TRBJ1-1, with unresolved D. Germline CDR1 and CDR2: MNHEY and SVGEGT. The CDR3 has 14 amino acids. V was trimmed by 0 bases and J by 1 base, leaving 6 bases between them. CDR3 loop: CASSYSIQNTEAFF. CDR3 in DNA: TGTGCCAGCAGTTACTCCATCCAGAACACTGAAGCTTTCTTT.

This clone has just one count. The CDR3 sequence is CASSLDRENGYTF. For the CDR3, the DNA is TGCGCCAGCAGCTTGGACAGGGAAAATGGCTACACCTTC. The chain couples TRBV5-1 to TRBJ1-2, with D possibly TRBD1 on 6 matching bases. CDR1 and CDR2 from the germline V gene are SGHRS and YFSETQ. Trimming stripped 0 bases from V and 6 bases from J, with 9 bases between. The CDR3 spans 13 residues. Supplemented by reference TRBV5-1 and TRBJ1-2, the full variable domain reads KAGVTQTPRYLIKTRGQQVTLSCSPISGHRSVSWYQQTPGQGLQFLFEYFSETQRNKGNFPGRFSGRQFSNSRSEMNVSTLELGDSALYLCASSLDRENGYTFGSGTRLTVV.

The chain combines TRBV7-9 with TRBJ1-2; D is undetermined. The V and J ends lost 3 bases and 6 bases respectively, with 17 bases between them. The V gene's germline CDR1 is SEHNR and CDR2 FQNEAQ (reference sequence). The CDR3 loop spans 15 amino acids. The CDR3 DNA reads TGTGCCAGCAGCTTGGAGAAGGGAGTTGGGGATGGCTACACCTTC. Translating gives CASSLEKGVGDGYTF.

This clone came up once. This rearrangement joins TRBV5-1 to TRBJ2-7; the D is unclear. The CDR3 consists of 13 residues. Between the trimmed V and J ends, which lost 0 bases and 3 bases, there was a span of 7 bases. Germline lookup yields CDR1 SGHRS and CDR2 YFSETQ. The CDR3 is CASSLGAFYEQYF. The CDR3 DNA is TGCGCCAGCAGCTTGGGTGCGTTCTACGAGCAGTACTTC.

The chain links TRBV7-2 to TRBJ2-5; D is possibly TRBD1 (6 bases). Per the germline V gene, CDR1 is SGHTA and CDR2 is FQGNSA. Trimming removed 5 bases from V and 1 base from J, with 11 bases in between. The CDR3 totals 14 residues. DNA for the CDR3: TGTGCCAGCAGCACGGGGACACTCCAAGAGACCCAGTACTTC. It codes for CASSTGTLQETQYF. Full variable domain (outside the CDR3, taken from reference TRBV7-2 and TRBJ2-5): GAGVSQSPSNKVTEKGKDVELRCDPISGHTALYWYRQSLGQGLEFLIYFQGNSAPDKSGLPSDRFSAERTGGSVSTLTIQRTQQEDSAVYLCASSTGTLQETQYFGPGTRLLVL.

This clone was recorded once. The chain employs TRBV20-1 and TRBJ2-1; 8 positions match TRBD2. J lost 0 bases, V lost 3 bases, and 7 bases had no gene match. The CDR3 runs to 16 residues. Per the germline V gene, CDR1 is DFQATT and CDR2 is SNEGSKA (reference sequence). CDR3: CSASTLAGSSYNEQFF. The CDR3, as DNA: TGCAGTGCTAGTACCCTAGCGGGCAGCTCCTACAATGAGCAGTTCTTC.

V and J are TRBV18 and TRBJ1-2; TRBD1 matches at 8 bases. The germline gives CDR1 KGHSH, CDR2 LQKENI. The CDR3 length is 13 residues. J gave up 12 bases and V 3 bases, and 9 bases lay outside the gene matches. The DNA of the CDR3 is TGTGCCAGCTCACCGACCGCCCGGGACAGGAACACCTTC. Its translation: CASSPTARDRNTF.

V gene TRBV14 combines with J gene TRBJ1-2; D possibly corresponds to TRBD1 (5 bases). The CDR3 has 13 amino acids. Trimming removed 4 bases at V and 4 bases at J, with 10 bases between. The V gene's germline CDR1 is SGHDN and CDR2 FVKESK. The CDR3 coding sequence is TGTGCCAGCAGCCGAGGACAACTCTATGGCTACACCTTC. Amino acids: CASSRGQLYGYTF.

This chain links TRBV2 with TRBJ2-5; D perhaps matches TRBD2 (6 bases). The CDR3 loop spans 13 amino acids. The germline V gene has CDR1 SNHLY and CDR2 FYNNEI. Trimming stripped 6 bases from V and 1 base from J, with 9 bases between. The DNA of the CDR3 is TGTGCCAGCAGGGGCGGGACCCAAGAGACCCAGTACTTC. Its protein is CASRGGTQETQYF. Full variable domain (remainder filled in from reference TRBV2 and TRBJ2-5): EPEVTQTPSHQVTQMGQEVILRCVPISNHLYFYWYRQILGQKVEFLVSFYNNEISEKSEIFDDQFSVERPDGSNFTLKIRSTKLEDSAMYFCASRGGTQETQYFGPGTRLLVL.

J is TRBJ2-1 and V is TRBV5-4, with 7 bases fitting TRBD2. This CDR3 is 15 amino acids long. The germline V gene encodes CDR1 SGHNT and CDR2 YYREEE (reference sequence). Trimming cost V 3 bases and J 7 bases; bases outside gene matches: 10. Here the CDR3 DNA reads TGTGCCAGCAGCTGGAACGCCGGGACTATAAATGAGCAGTTCTTC. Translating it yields CASSWNAGTINEQFF.

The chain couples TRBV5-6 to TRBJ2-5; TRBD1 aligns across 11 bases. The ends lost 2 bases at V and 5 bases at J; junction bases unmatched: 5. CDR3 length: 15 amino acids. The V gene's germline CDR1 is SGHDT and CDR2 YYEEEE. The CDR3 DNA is TGTGCCAGCAGCTTAGGGGACAGGGGGTTTGAGACCCAGTACTTC. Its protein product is CASSLGDRGFETQYF. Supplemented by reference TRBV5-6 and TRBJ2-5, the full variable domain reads DAGVTQSPTHLIKTRGQQVTLRCSPKSGHDTVSWYQQALGQGPQFIFQYYEEEERQRGNFPDRFSGHQFPNYSSELNVNALLLGDSALYLCASSLGDRGFETQYFGPGTRLLVL.

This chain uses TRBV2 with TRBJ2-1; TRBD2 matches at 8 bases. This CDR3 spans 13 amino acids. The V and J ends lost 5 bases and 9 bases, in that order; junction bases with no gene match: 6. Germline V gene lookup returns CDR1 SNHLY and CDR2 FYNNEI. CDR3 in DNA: TGTGCCAGCAGTACCGGGACTAGTTCTGAGCAGTTCTTC. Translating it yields CASSTGTSSEQFF.

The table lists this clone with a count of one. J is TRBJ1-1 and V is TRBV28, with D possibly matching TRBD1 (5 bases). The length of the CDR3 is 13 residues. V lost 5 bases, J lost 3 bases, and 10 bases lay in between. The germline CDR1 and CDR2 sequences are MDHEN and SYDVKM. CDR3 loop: CASSRRRDTEAFF. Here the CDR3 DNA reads TGTGCCAGCAGTCGGCGCAGGGACACTGAAGCTTTCTTT. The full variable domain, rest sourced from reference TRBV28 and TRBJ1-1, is DVKVTQSSRYLVKRTGEKVFLECVQDMDHENMFWYRQDPGLGLRLIYFSYDVKMKEKGDIPEGYSVSREKKERFSLILESASTNQTSMYLCASSRRRDTEAFFGQGTRLTVV.

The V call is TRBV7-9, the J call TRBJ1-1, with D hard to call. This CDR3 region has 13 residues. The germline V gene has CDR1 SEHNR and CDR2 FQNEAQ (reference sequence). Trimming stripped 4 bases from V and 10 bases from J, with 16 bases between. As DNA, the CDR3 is TGTGCCAGCAGCTCTTCCGGAGGACTAGCAGCTTTCTTT. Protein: CASSSSGGLAAFF. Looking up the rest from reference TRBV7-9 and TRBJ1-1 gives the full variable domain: DTGVSQNPRHKITKRGQNVTFRCDPISEHNRLYWYRQTLGQGPEFLTYFQNEAQLEKSRLLSDRFSAERPKGSFSTLEIQRTEQGDSAMYLCASSSSGGLAAFFGQGTRLTVV.

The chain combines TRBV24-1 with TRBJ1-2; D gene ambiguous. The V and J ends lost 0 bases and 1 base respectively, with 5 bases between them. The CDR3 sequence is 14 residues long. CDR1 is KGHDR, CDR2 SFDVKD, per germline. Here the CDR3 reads CATSDLSVNYGYTF. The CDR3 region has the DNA TGTGCCACCAGTGATTTGTCGGTTAACTATGGCTACACCTTC.

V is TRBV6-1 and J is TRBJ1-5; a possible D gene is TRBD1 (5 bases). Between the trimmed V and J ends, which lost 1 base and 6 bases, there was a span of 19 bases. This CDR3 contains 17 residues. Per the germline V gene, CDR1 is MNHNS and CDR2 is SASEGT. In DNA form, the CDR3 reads TGTGCCAGCAGTGAAGTCATGGAGGGGCGTAAAAGTCAGCCCCAGCATTTT. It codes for CASSEVMEGRKSQPQHF.

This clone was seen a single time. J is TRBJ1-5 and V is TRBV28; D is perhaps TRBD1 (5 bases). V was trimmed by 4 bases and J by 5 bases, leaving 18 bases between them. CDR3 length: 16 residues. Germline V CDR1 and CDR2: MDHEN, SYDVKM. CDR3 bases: TGTGCCAGCAGTTCCCCACACAGGCTGACCGATCAGCCCCAGCATTTT. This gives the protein CASSSPHRLTDQPQHF. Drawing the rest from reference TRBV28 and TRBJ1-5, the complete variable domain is DVKVTQSSRYLVKRTGEKVFLECVQDMDHENMFWYRQDPGLGLRLIYFSYDVKMKEKGDIPEGYSVSREKKERFSLILESASTNQTSMYLCASSSPHRLTDQPQHFGDGTRLSIL.

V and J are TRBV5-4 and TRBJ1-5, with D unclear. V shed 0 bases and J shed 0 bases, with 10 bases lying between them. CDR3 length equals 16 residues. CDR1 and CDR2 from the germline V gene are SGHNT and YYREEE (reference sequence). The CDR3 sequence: CASSLDGPNSNQPQHF. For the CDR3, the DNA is TGTGCCAGCAGCTTGGATGGCCCCAATAGCAATCAGCCCCAGCATTTT.

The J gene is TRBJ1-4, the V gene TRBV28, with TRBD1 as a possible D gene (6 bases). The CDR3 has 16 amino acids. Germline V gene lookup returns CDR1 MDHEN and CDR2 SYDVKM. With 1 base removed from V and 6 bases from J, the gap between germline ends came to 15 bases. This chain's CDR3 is CASSLLGGADDEKLFF. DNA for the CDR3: TGTGCCAGCAGTTTATTGGGGGGGGCTGACGATGAAAAACTGTTTTTT.

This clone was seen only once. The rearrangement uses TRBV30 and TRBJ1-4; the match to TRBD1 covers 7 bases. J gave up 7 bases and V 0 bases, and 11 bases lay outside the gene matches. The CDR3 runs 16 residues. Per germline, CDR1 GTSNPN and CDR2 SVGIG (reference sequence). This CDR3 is CAWSVKFSQGVEKLFF. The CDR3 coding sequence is TGTGCCTGGAGTGTAAAATTTAGCCAGGGGGTTGAAAAACTGTTTTTT.

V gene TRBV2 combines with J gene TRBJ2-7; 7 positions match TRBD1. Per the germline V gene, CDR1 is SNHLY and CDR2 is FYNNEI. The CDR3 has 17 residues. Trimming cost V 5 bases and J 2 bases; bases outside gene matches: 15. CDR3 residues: CASSLSQRDRLTYEQYF. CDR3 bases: TGTGCCAGCAGTTTAAGCCAAAGGGACAGATTAACCTACGAGCAGTACTTC.

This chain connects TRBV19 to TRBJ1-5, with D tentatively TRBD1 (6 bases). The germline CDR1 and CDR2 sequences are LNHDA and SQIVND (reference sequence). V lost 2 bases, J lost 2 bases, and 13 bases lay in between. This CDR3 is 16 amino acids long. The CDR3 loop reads CASSITGQRGNQPQHF. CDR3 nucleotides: TGTGCCAGTAGTATAACAGGGCAGAGGGGCAATCAGCCCCAGCATTTT.

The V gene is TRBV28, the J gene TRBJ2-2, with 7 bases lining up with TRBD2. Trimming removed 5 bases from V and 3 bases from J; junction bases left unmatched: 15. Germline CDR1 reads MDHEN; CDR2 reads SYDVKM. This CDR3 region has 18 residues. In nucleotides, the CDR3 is TGTGCCAGCAGTCCCCCCGAGGCGGGAGTAAGGTACACCGGGGAGCTGTTTTTT. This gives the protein CASSPPEAGVRYTGELFF.

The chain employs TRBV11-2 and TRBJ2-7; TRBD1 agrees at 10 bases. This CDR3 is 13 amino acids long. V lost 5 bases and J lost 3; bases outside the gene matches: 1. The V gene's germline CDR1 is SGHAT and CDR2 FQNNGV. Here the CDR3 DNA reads TGTGCCAGCAGCCGGGACAGGGGCTACGAGCAGTACTTC. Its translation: CASSRDRGYEQYF.

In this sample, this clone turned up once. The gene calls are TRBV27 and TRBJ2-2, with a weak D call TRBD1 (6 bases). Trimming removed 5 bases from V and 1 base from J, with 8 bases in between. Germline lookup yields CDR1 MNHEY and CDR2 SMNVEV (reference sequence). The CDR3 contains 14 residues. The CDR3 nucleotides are TGTGCCAGCAGTCTGGGACAGAACACCGGGGAGCTGTTTTTT. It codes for CASSLGQNTGELFF.

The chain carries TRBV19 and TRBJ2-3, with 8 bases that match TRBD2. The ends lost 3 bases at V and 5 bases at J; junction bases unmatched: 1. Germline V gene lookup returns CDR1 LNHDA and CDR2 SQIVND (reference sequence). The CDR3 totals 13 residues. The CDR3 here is CASSIRGGDTQYF. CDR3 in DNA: TGTGCCAGTAGTATTCGGGGGGGAGATACGCAGTATTTT.

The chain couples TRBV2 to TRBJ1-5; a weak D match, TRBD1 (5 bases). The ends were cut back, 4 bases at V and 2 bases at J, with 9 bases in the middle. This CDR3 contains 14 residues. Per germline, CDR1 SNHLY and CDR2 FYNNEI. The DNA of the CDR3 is TGTGCCAGCAGTGGAGAAGGGGGCAATCAGCCCCAGCATTTT. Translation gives CASSGEGGNQPQHF.

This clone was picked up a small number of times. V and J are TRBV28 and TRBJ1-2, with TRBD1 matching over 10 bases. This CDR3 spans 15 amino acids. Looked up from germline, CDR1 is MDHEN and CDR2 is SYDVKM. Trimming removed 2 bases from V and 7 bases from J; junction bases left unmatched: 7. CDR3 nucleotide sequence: TGTGCCAGCAGTTTAGAGGGACAGGGGTCCGCTGGCTACACCTTC. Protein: CASSLEGQGSAGYTF.

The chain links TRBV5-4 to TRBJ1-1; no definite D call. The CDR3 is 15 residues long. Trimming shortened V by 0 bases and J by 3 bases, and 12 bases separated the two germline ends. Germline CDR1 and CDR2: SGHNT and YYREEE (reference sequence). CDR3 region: CASSLVGRGYTEAFF. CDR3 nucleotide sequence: TGTGCCAGCAGCTTGGTTGGTCGAGGGTACACTGAAGCTTTCTTT.